Listed below are T cell receptor beta chains from one sample, sequenced in a study of cytomegalovirus exposure and HLA in healthy donors. Profiling relied on immunoSEQ multiplex PCR, and the TCRdb table lists in-frame clones only, not all of them. The sample contains about 98,000 clones, more than 60% of which appear only once. Sequences were obtained from PBMCs. Receptor source: a man aged 50 to 59 in good health and CMV-seronegative. Both conserved end residues are part of each CDR3. A clone size is listed for some rows: how often the clone was seen (once, few, many), or a class if it is expanded.

v_call,clone_size,cdr3_aa
TRBV6-5,.,CASSSGFGVGNTIYF
TRBV11-2,.,CASSLVRGGELFF
TRBV4-1,.,CASSARGGIEAFF
TRBV19,.,CASSINRFNTEAFF
TRBV28,few,CASSLRAQRGGPRDTQYF
TRBV19,once,CASSIAGGRTEAFF
TRBV6-6,.,CASSYSMGGVGEAFF
TRBV29-1,.,CSVVEVGTEAFF
TRBV11-3,few,CASSLGTTGYNEQFF
TRBV7-9,once,CASSLSAGVSYEQYF